A selection of T cell receptor beta chains follows, all from one sample in a study of cytomegalovirus exposure and HLA in healthy donors. Measured with immunoSEQ multiplex PCR; TCRdb has only the in-frame clones, and not every one. Among about 170,000 clones listed, roughly 84% were seen once. Material for sequencing was PBMCs. Receptors originate from a male donor in good health and CMV-seronegative. Both conserved end residues are part of each CDR3.

j_call: TRBJ2-1; v_call: TRBV11-3; cdr3_aa: CASSLSQGREGPFAEQFF
j_call: TRBJ2-1; v_call: TRBV28; cdr3_aa: CASSLPTRREQFF
j_call: TRBJ1-6; v_call: TRBV28; cdr3_aa: CASCPSSYNSPLHF
j_call: TRBJ2-7; v_call: TRBV19; cdr3_aa: CASRTGERNYEQYF
j_call: TRBJ1-1; v_call: TRBV5-1; cdr3_aa: CASSIGQLNTEAFF
j_call: TRBJ2-2; v_call: TRBV28; cdr3_aa: CASSRLAGLIGTGELFF
j_call: TRBJ2-2; v_call: TRBV29-1; cdr3_aa: CSADRDRGGELFF
j_call: TRBJ2-3; v_call: TRBV29-1; cdr3_aa: CSVEGRGQGSWDTQYF
j_call: TRBJ2-3; v_call: TRBV5-4; cdr3_aa: CASSSGTGRADTQYF
j_call: TRBJ1-4; v_call: TRBV6-4; cdr3_aa: CASRRTPGNEKLFF
j_call: TRBJ2-7; v_call: TRBV7-8; cdr3_aa: CASSSPPGAGYEQYF
j_call: TRBJ2-1; v_call: TRBV28; cdr3_aa: CASSSYNGLAEQFF
j_call: TRBJ1-1; v_call: TRBV7-6; cdr3_aa: CASTKAGWNTEAFF
j_call: TRBJ2-2; v_call: TRBV14; cdr3_aa: CASSPVLGSGELFF
j_call: TRBJ1-5; v_call: TRBV7-2; cdr3_aa: CASSEQGISNQPQHF
j_call: TRBJ2-5; v_call: TRBV6-5; cdr3_aa: CASSYWVGLQETQYF
j_call: TRBJ1-3; v_call: TRBV7-3; cdr3_aa: CASSYLTGLPGNTIYF
j_call: TRBJ1-2; v_call: TRBV5-1; cdr3_aa: CASRVTGGISNYGYTF
j_call: TRBJ1-1; v_call: TRBV7-9; cdr3_aa: CASSPGALTREAFF
j_call: TRBJ1-5; v_call: TRBV19; cdr3_aa: CASSISAGYNQPQHF
j_call: TRBJ2-3; v_call: TRBV7-9; cdr3_aa: CASSQTLGGSSDTQYF
j_call: TRBJ1-3; v_call: TRBV25-1; cdr3_aa: CASSVTRTGNTIYF
j_call: TRBJ2-6; v_call: TRBV10-3; cdr3_aa: CAISGTGAAGANVLTF
j_call: TRBJ2-1; v_call: TRBV9; cdr3_aa: CASSPSEQSSYNEQFF
j_call: TRBJ1-5; v_call: TRBV27; cdr3_aa: CASSLFARGNQPQHF
j_call: TRBJ1-4; v_call: TRBV5-4; cdr3_aa: CASSLGGQGQGVEKLFF
j_call: TRBJ1-1; v_call: TRBV6-6; cdr3_aa: CASRGQGMAEAFF
j_call: TRBJ1-1; v_call: TRBV25-1; cdr3_aa: CASSEMGYGTVSEAFF
j_call: TRBJ2-2; v_call: TRBV19; cdr3_aa: CASSGLWELFF
j_call: TRBJ2-6; v_call: TRBV6-6; cdr3_aa: CASSSQGSGANVLTF